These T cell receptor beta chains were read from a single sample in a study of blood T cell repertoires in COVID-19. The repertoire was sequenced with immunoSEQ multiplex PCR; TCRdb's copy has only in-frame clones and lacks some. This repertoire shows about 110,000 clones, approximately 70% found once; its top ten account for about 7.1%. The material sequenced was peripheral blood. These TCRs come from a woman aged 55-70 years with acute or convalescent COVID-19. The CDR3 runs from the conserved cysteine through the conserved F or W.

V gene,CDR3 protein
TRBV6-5,CASEGTGGIKQPQHF
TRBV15,CATSRGRDTDTQYF
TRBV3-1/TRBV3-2,CASSMGGLPYF
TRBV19,CASSISGDRRNQPQHF
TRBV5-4,CASSLGGRGGIGYTF
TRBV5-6,CASHPKVMAGGTEAFF
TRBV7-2,CASSFGGSSGNEQFF
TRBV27,CASSKGQGHYGYTF
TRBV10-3,CAITASGGSVGEQFF
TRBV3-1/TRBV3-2,CASSQVPTLTGWYGYTF
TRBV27,CATRQGLSTGSGNTIYF
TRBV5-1,CASSLDEPLEQYF
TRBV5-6,CASSWTSGGYNEQFF
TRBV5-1,CASSLALSGELFF
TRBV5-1,CASSPGQANYGYTF
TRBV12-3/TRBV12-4,CAIGTGNTGELFF
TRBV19,CASSYREPNSPLHF
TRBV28,CASSPTGGGLSTDTQYF
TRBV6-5,CASSLQGVGYGYTF
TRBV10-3,CAISEAGSGKLFF
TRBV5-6,CASSLGWPVSSEQYF
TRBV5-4,CASSKRLAGGQETQYF
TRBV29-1,CSVRPQSNTEAFF
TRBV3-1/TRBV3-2,CASSQGGHNNQPQHF
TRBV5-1,CASSFTGGTNEKLFF
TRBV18,CASTTPNGSPLHF